The clone carrying this T cell receptor beta chain has at least ten counts. No antigen is known for it. CDR1 is MNHEY and CDR2 is SMNVEV in the germline V gene (reference sequence). V lost 1 base and J 7 bases, leaving 11 bases between the germline ends. The CDR3 loop spans 14 amino acids. Attachment of unique molecular identifiers to individual cDNA molecules was performed in the library. TCRdb redid the calling of the RACE reads with MiXCR, one entry per CDR3 protein. The sample lists roughly 69,000 distinct CDR3 sequences; 10% were seen once. This sample's time point: patch test 2, 6 weeks after DPC sensitization. Treatment denoted: therapeutic diphenylcyclopropenone sensitization with weekly scalp DPC. The study enrolled 18 to 70-year-old alopecia patients suitable for DPC. This sample is part of a study of human T cells and chemical hapten exposure. In the study overall: Patch testing placed 0.01% DPC on the upper back, with readings at 6 days. Broader study findings: Counts of expanded TCRs (at PT1) showed a positive correlation with patch test score.

The chain employs TRBV27 and TRBJ1-5; D uncertain. This clonotype originated in a woman in her forties or fifties with alopecia areata. Some clones in this sample may be carry-over from other donors' samples. The sample here was whole blood, taken in connection with sensitization to the hapten diphenylcyclopropenone (DPC). CDR3: CASSLWGTGQPQHF. As DNA, the CDR3 is TGTGCCAGCAGTTTATGGGGTACGGGCCAGCCCCAGCATTTT.